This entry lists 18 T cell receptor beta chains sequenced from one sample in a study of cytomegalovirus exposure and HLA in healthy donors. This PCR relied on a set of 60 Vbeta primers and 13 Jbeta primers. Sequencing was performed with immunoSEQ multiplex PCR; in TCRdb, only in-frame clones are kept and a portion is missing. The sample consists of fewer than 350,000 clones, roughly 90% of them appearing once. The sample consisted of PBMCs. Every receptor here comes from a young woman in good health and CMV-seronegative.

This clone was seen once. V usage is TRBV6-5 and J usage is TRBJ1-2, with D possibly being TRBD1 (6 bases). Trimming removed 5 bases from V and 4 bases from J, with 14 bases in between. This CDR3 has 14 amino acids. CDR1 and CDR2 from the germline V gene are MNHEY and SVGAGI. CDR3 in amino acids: CASSASGGAYGYTF. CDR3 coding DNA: TGTGCCAGCAGTGCGAGCGGGGGGGCCTATGGCTACACCTTC.

CDR3 in DNA: TGTGCCAGCAGCCAGGCTGGCACTACCTACGAGCAGTACTTC. It encodes CASSQAGTTYEQYF. The chain is built from TRBV4-2 and TRBJ2-7; D is unclear. Germline V gives CDR1 LGHNA, CDR2 YNFKEQ. The V end lost 3 bases, the J end lost 2 bases, and 11 bases lay between the germline ends. The CDR3 spans 14 residues.

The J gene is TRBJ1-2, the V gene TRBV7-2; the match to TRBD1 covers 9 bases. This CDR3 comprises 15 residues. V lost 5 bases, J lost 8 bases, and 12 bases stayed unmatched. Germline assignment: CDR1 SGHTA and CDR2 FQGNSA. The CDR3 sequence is CASSLRHRGLEGYTF. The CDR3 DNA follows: TGTGCCAGCAGCCTCCGTCACAGGGGGCTAGAGGGCTACACCTTC.

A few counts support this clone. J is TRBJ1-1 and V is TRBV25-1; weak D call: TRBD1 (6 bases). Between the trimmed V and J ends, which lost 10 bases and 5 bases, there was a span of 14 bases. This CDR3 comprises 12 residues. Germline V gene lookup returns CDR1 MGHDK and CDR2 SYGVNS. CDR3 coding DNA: TGTGCCACGTCTGTGGGGGCTACTGAAGCTTTCTTT. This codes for CATSVGATEAFF.

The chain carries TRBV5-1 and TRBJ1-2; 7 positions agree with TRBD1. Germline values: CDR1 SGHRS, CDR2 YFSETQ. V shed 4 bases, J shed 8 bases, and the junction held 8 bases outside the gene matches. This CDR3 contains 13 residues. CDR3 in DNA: TGCGCCAGCAGCCCCACAGGGGTGGGAGGCTACACCTTC. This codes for CASSPTGVGGYTF.

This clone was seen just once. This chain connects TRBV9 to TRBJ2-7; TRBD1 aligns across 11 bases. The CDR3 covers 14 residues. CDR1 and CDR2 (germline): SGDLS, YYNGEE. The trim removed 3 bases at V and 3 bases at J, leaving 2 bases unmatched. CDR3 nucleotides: TGTGCCAGCAGCGCGGACAGGGGGCTCTACGAGCAGTACTTC. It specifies CASSADRGLYEQYF.

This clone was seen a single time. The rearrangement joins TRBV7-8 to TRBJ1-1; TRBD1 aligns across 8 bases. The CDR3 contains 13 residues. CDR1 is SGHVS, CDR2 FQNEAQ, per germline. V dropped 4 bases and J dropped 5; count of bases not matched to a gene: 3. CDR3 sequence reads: CASSWRQGTEAFF. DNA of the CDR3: TGTGCCAGCAGCTGGCGACAGGGGACTGAAGCTTTCTTT. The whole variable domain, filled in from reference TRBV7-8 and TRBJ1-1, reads GAGVSQSPRYKVAKRGQDVALRCDPISGHVSLFWYQQALGQGPEFLTYFQNEAQLDKSGLPSDRFFAERPEGSVSTLKIQRTQQEDSAVYLCASSWRQGTEAFFGQGTRLTVV.

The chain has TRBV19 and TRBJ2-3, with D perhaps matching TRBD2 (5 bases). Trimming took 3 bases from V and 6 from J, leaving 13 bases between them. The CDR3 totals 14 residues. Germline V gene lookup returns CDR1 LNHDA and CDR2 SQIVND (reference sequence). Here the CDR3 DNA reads TGTGCCAGTAGTATGGGGAGCGGCGAGGATACGCAGTATTTT. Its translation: CASSMGSGEDTQYF.

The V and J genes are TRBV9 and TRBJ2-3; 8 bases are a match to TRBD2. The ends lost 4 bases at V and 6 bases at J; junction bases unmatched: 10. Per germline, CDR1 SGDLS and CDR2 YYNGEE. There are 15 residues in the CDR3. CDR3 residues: CASSPTTRGADTQYF. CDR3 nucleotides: TGTGCCAGCAGCCCCACTACGCGGGGGGCGGATACGCAGTATTTT.

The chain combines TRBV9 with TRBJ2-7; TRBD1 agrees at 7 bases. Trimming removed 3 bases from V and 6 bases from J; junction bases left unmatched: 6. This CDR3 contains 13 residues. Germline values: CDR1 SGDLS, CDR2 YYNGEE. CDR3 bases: TGTGCCAGCAGCGGCCTACAGGGGTTCGAGCAGTACTTC. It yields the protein CASSGLQGFEQYF.

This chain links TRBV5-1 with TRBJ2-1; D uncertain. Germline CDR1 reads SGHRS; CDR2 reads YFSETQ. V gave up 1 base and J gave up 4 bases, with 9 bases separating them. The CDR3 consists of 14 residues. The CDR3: CASSLSTGYNEQFF. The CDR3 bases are TGCGCCAGCAGCTTGTCCACCGGGTACAATGAGCAGTTCTTC.

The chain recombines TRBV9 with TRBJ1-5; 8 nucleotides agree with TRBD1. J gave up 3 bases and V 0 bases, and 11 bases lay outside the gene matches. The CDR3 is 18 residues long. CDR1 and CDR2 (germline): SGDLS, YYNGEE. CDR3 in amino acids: CASSVDPLRGPFNQPQHF. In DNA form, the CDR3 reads TGTGCCAGCAGCGTAGACCCTCTCAGGGGGCCTTTCAATCAGCCCCAGCATTTT. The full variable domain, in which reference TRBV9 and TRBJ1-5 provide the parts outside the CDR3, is DSGVTQTPKHLITATGQRVTLRCSPRSGDLSVYWYQQSLDQGLQFLIQYYNGEERAKGNILERFSAQQFPDLHSELNLSSLELGDSALYFCASSVDPLRGPFNQPQHFGDGTRLSIL.

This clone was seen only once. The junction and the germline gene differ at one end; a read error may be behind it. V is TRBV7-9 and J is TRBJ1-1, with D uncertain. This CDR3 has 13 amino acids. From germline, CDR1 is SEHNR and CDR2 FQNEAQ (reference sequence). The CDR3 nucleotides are TGTTCCAGCAGCTTACCCGGGGTACCCGAAGCTTTCTTT. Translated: CSSSLPGVPEAFF.

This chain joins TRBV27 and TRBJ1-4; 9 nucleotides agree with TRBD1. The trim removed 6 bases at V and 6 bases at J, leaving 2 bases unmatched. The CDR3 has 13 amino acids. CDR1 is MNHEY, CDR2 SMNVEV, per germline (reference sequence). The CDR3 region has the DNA TGTGCCAGCAGCGGGACAGGGTATGAAAAACTGTTTTTT. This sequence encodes CASSGTGYEKLFF.

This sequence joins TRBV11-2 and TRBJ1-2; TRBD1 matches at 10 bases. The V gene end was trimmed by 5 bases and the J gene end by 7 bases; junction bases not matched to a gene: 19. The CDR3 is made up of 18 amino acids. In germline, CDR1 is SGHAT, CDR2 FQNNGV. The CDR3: CASSRNSIGDRGSGGYTF. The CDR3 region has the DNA TGTGCCAGCAGCCGAAATTCTATAGGGGACAGGGGATCAGGTGGCTACACCTTC.

The CDR3, as DNA: TGCGCCAGCAGCCTCGACAGGGGGAACACTGAAGCTTTCTTT. Its translation: CASSLDRGNTEAFF. The chain uses TRBV4-1 and TRBJ1-1, with 8 bases fitting TRBD1. From germline, CDR1 is MGHRA and CDR2 YSYEKL. The CDR3 is 14 residues long. With V trimmed by 4 bases and J by 1 base, 2 bases remained unmatched.

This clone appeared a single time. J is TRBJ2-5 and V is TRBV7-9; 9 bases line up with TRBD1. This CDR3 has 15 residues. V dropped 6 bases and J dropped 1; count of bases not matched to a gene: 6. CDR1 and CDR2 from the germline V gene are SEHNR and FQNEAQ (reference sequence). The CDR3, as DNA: TGTGCCAGCAGTCAGGACAGGGGAGCCCAAGAGACCCAGTACTTC. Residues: CASSQDRGAQETQYF.

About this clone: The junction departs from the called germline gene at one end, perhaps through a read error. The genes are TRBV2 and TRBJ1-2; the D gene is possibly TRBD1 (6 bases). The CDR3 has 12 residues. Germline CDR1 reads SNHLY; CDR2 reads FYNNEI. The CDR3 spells CASQRTDYGYPF. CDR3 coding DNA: TGTGCCAGCCAACGGACAGACTATGGCTACCCCTTC. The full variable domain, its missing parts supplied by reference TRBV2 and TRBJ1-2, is EPEVTQTPSHQVTQMGQEVILRCVPISNHLYFYWYRQILGQKVEFLVSFYNNEISEKSEIFDDQFSVERPDGSNFTLKIRSTKLEDSAMYFCASQRTDYGYPFGSGTRLTVV.